This T cell receptor (beta chain) came from a study of blood T cell repertoires in COVID-19. Measured with immunoSEQ multiplex PCR; TCRdb has only the in-frame clones, and not every one. The sample includes over 250,000 clones, roughly 87% of them seen just once. Germline CDR1 reads SGHTA; CDR2 reads FQGTGA. Trimming cost V 3 bases and J 3 bases; bases outside gene matches: 3. The CDR3 runs to 15 residues. For recovered donors of Cohort 3, there were two negative PCRs, clearance, or symptom resolution. The receptor's source is a woman aged 25 to 39 who had recovered from COVID-19. Sequenced sample: PBMCs or T cells enriched from blood (not recorded which). The V call is TRBV7-3, the J call TRBJ2-1; TRBD2 aligns across 9 bases. This CDR3 is CASSLGGRGYNEQFF. The CDR3 bases are TGTGCCAGCAGCTTGGGCGGGAGGGGCTACAATGAGCAGTTCTTC.